A selection of T cell receptor beta chains follows, all from one sample in a study of human T cells and chemical hapten exposure. TCRdb analysed the RACE reads with MiXCR anew, one entry per CDR3 protein. This sample yields around 350,000 distinct CDR3 sequences, of which 5.5% are seen a single time; about 8.7% belongs to the top ten. Sequenced here: whole blood, sampled in connection with sensitization to the hapten diphenylcyclopropenone (DPC). These receptors were taken from a woman aged 18 to 35 with alopecia areata. Some clones in this sample may be carry-over from other donors' samples. The CDR3 runs from the conserved cysteine through the conserved F or W. D genes are given only for firm matches. Where a row states a size, it is once, few, many or the class of an expanded clone; other rows omit it.

J: TRBJ2-3; D: .; size: .; V: TRBV12-3/TRBV12-4; DNA: TGTGCCACCAATTCAATTGACGGGAGTTACACAGATACGCAGTATTTT; CDR3: CATNSIDGSYTDTQYF
J: TRBJ1-2; D: .; size: .; V: TRBV6-6; DNA: TGTGCCAGCACACTGCTCAGCGCTTATGGCTACACCTTC; CDR3: CASTLLSAYGYTF
J: TRBJ2-4; D: .; size: many; V: TRBV6-1; DNA: TGTGCCAGCAGTCCGGGGTTTAGTACAATACTAGCCAAAAACATTCAGTACTTC; CDR3: CASSPGFSTILAKNIQYF
J: TRBJ2-2; D: TRBD2; size: many; V: TRBV24-1; DNA: TGTGCCACCAGTGAGAGCGGGGATACCGGGGAGCTGTTTTTT; CDR3: CATSESGDTGELFF
J: TRBJ1-5; D: .; size: many; V: TRBV5-5; DNA: TGTGCCAGCAGCCTGCAGGGATCCCAGCCCCAGCATTTT; CDR3: CASSLQGSQPQHF
J: TRBJ2-5; D: .; size: few; V: TRBV6-6; DNA: TGTGCCAGCAGTTACTCTCCAGATCAAGAGACCCAGTACTTC; CDR3: CASSYSPDQETQYF
J: TRBJ2-3; D: .; size: few; V: TRBV7-8; DNA: TGTGCCAGCGAAAGCGGATCCGGAGGTACGCAGTATTTT; CDR3: CASESGSGGTQYF
J: TRBJ1-2; D: TRBD1; size: .; V: TRBV27; DNA: TGTGCCAGCAGTTCACAGGGGGATCTGAGCTATGGCTACACCTTC; CDR3: CASSSQGDLSYGYTF
J: TRBJ2-1; D: .; size: many; V: TRBV7-8; DNA: TGTGCCAGCAGCTTAGTAGGCTTAGGGGCGCTCTACAATGAGCAGTTCTTC; CDR3: CASSLVGLGALYNEQFF
J: TRBJ2-2; D: .; size: .; V: TRBV7-3; DNA: TGTGCCAGCAGCTTATCTCCAGGAAGCACCGGGGAGCTGTTTTTT; CDR3: CASSLSPGSTGELFF
J: TRBJ1-5; D: .; size: few; V: TRBV12-3/TRBV12-4; DNA: TGTGCCAGCAGTTTAAGGGGCCATCAGCCCCAGCATTTT; CDR3: CASSLRGHQPQHF
J: TRBJ2-6; D: .; size: .; V: TRBV15; DNA: TGTGCCACCACCGCGGGGATAGGGGCCAACGTCCTGACTTTC; CDR3: CATTAGIGANVLTF
J: TRBJ1-1; D: .; size: few; V: TRBV11-1; DNA: TGTGCCAGCAGCCCGCCGGCTTCGAGGACTGAAGCTTTCTTT; CDR3: CASSPPASRTEAFF
J: TRBJ2-1; D: TRBD2; size: few; V: TRBV6-2/TRBV6-3; DNA: TGTGCCAGCAGAGGTCGAGGAGGGAGGGGTCTCACGCTTGGGGGTAATGAGCAGTTCTTC; CDR3: CASRGRGGRGLTLGGNEQFF
J: TRBJ1-2; D: TRBD1; size: .; V: TRBV20-1; DNA: TGCAGTGCTAGCTCGGGGGACAGGGAGCTTGGCTACACCTTC; CDR3: CSASSGDRELGYTF
J: TRBJ1-1; D: .; size: many; V: TRBV12-3/TRBV12-4; DNA: TGTGCCAGCAGTCCCCCCAGGGACCTCACTGAAGCTTTCTTT; CDR3: CASSPPRDLTEAFF
J: TRBJ2-1; D: .; size: few; V: TRBV5-6; DNA: TGTGCCAGCAGCTCCGACGGGGGCACCTCCTACAATGAGCAGTTCTTC; CDR3: CASSSDGGTSYNEQFF
J: TRBJ2-1; D: .; size: .; V: TRBV20-1; DNA: TGCAGTGGTATCTTCGGGACCGACAATGAGCAGTTCTTC; CDR3: CSGIFGTDNEQFF
J: TRBJ2-1; D: TRBD1; size: .; V: TRBV5-6; DNA: TGTGCCAGCAGCTTGGATAGGGACAGGGGATTTGATGAGCAGTTCTTC; CDR3: CASSLDRDRGFDEQFF
J: TRBJ1-4; D: TRBD1; size: many; V: TRBV15; DNA: TGTGCCACCAGCGCAGACAGGGAGAGTTTCGAAAAACTGTTTTTT; CDR3: CATSADRESFEKLFF
J: TRBJ2-2; D: .; size: many; V: TRBV3-1; DNA: TGTGCCAGCAGCCAAGAAGGAGGGCCCGGGGAGCTGTTTTTT; CDR3: CASSQEGGPGELFF
J: TRBJ2-2; D: .; size: .; V: TRBV10-3; DNA: TGTGCCATCAGTGAGTCTCGCAGCCCCGCGAACACCGGGGAGCTGTTTTTT; CDR3: CAISESRSPANTGELFF
J: TRBJ1-1; D: TRBD1; size: few; V: TRBV12-3/TRBV12-4; DNA: TGTGCCAGCAGGCCCAACAGGGGAAGCTCGGCTGAAGCTTTCTTT; CDR3: CASRPNRGSSAEAFF
J: TRBJ1-2; D: .; size: many; V: TRBV19; DNA: TGTGCCAGTAGTATCGCCGACAGCATTAACTATGGCTACACCTTC; CDR3: CASSIADSINYGYTF
J: TRBJ1-2; D: .; size: many; V: TRBV28; DNA: TGTGCCGTCCGTAACAGAGTGGATGGCTACACCTTC; CDR3: CAVRNRVDGYTF
J: TRBJ1-4; D: .; size: many; V: TRBV7-8; DNA: TGTGCCAGCCGCCCCGGGGAGAGGGATGAAAAACTGTTTTTT; CDR3: CASRPGERDEKLFF
J: TRBJ2-3; D: .; size: few; V: TRBV6-1; DNA: TGTGCCAGCAGTGAATATGGGGGTAGCACAGATACGCAGTATTTT; CDR3: CASSEYGGSTDTQYF
J: TRBJ2-2; D: .; size: few; V: TRBV12-3/TRBV12-4; DNA: TGTGCCAGCCATTGGGGGGCGACCACCGGGGAGCTGTTTTTT; CDR3: CASHWGATTGELFF
J: TRBJ1-3; D: .; size: .; V: TRBV9; DNA: TGTGCCAGCAGCGTAGGGAGCTCTGGAAACACCATATATTTT; CDR3: CASSVGSSGNTIYF
J: TRBJ2-5; D: .; size: many; V: TRBV20-1; DNA: TGCAGGGCCCGAGGGGTTCAAGAGACCCAGTACTTC; CDR3: CRARGVQETQYF
J: TRBJ2-5; D: .; size: .; V: TRBV4-3; DNA: TGCGCCAGCAGCCAATTTTCAGCACAAGAGACCCAGTACTTC; CDR3: CASSQFSAQETQYF
J: TRBJ2-1; D: .; size: .; V: TRBV2; DNA: TGTGCCAGCAGGGACTTCGGACACAATGAGCAGTTCTTC; CDR3: CASRDFGHNEQFF
J: TRBJ1-5; D: .; size: .; V: TRBV6-6; DNA: TGTGCCAGCAGTTACGGCGGACCGGAGAGCAATCAGCCCCAGCATTTT; CDR3: CASSYGGPESNQPQHF
J: TRBJ2-2; D: TRBD1; size: .; V: TRBV4-2; DNA: TGTGCCAGCAGCTCGGTGCAGGGACAGGGTACCGGGGAGCTGTTTTTT; CDR3: CASSSVQGQGTGELFF
J: TRBJ1-1; D: .; size: .; V: TRBV29-1; DNA: TGCAGCGTTACTTGGGGGATGAACACTGAAGCTTTCTTT; CDR3: CSVTWGMNTEAFF
J: TRBJ1-6; D: .; size: many; V: TRBV7-2; DNA: TGTGCCAGCAGCTCCAGACATAGCTCCTATAATTCACCCCTCCACTTT; CDR3: CASSSRHSSYNSPLHF
J: TRBJ1-2; D: .; size: few; V: TRBV27; DNA: TGTGCCAGCAGTTCCTACAGAGAGTCCCCCATAGGCTACACCTTC; CDR3: CASSSYRESPIGYTF
J: TRBJ1-2; D: .; size: .; V: TRBV20-1; DNA: TGCAGAGCGTCCCTTTGGGGCCTGGAGGGCTACACCTTC; CDR3: CRASLWGLEGYTF
J: TRBJ1-1; D: .; size: .; V: TRBV3-1; DNA: TGTGCCAGCAGCCAAATAATCTCCGGTCAAGCTTTCTTT; CDR3: CASSQIISGQAFF
J: TRBJ1-2; D: .; size: .; V: TRBV6-5; DNA: TGTGCCAGCACAAGGGGCCATGGCTACACCTTC; CDR3: CASTRGHGYTF
J: TRBJ1-1; D: .; size: few; V: TRBV6-2/TRBV6-3; DNA: TGTGCCAGCAGGACAGGCAAAGTGACTGAAGCTTTCTTT; CDR3: CASRTGKVTEAFF
J: TRBJ1-2; D: .; size: many; V: TRBV6-5; DNA: TGTGCCAGCAGTCCCCTGGACTTTTATAACTATGGCTACACCTTC; CDR3: CASSPLDFYNYGYTF
J: TRBJ1-1; D: .; size: many; V: TRBV11-2; DNA: TGTGCCAGCAGCCGTAACCGCAACACTGAAGCTTTCTTT; CDR3: CASSRNRNTEAFF
J: TRBJ1-1; D: TRBD1; size: few; V: TRBV7-2; DNA: TGTGCCAGCAGCTGGGGGGACAGGCGGAACACTGAAGCTTTCTTT; CDR3: CASSWGDRRNTEAFF
J: TRBJ2-1; D: TRBD2; size: .; V: TRBV7-2; DNA: TGTGCCAGCAGCTTAGTCGCTAGCGGGGTCCCGCGGGATGAGCAGTTCTTC; CDR3: CASSLVASGVPRDEQFF
J: TRBJ1-6; D: TRBD1; size: .; V: TRBV5-1; DNA: TGCGCCAGCAATGACAGGGGTGACTCACCCCTCCACTTT; CDR3: CASNDRGDSPLHF
J: TRBJ1-5; D: TRBD1; size: .; V: TRBV12-3/TRBV12-4; DNA: TGTGCCAGCAGTACAATTCGGACAGGGGGCGGTCAGCCCCAGCATTTT; CDR3: CASSTIRTGGGQPQHF
J: TRBJ1-2; D: TRBD1; size: many; V: TRBV4-3; DNA: TGCGCCAGCAGCCCCCTAAGGACAGGGGGGTATAACTATGGCTACACCTTC; CDR3: CASSPLRTGGYNYGYTF
J: TRBJ2-5; D: TRBD1; size: many; V: TRBV6-5; DNA: TGTGCCAGCAGTTTGACAGGGTCACAAGAGACCCAGTACTTC; CDR3: CASSLTGSQETQYF
J: TRBJ2-5; D: TRBD2; size: many; V: TRBV7-3; DNA: TGTGCCAGCAGCGGCGGGGGGCTGGGAGAGACCCAGTACTTC; CDR3: CASSGGGLGETQYF
J: TRBJ2-3; D: .; size: many; V: TRBV2; DNA: TGTGCCAGCAGTAGGGGGACTCGCACAGATACGCAGTATTTT; CDR3: CASSRGTRTDTQYF
J: TRBJ1-1; D: .; size: few; V: TRBV20-1; DNA: TGCAGGGCCTCTGGAGGGGTCAGGGCTTTCTTT; CDR3: CRASGGVRAFF
J: TRBJ1-6; D: TRBD1; size: few; V: TRBV6-2/TRBV6-3; DNA: TGTGCCAGCAGTTACTCGGACAGGCGTGTTTCACCCCTCCACTTT; CDR3: CASSYSDRRVSPLHF
J: TRBJ2-1; D: TRBD1; size: .; V: TRBV7-9; DNA: TGTGCCAGCAGCTTAGAGGGACAGGGGGCAGGTGAGCAGTTCTTC; CDR3: CASSLEGQGAGEQFF
J: TRBJ2-3; D: TRBD2; size: many; V: TRBV29-1; DNA: TGCAGCGGTGGACTAGCGGGTCTCTCGGATACGCAGTATTTT; CDR3: CSGGLAGLSDTQYF